This passage covers 11 T cell receptor beta chains from one sample sequenced in a study of T cells after posttransplantation cyclophosphamide. The assay was immunoSEQ multiplex PCR, and TCRdb's table has in-frame clones only and misses some. The sample holds 50,000 to 60,000 clones; 94% are singletons and the top ten take roughly 3.1%. Sequencing was carried out using PBMCs. Receptors originate from a woman in her twenties or thirties in good health and a related stem cell transplant donor.

Notes on this clone: Different DNA sequences within this sample yield the same CDR3. The CDR3 is CASSIERGTEAFF. CDR3 nucleotides: TGTGCCAGTAGTATAGAACGGGGAACTGAAGCTTTCTTT. The chain has TRBV19 and TRBJ1-1; D not resolved. This CDR3 comprises 13 residues. Germline loops: CDR1 LNHDA, CDR2 SQIVND (reference sequence). Trimming shortened V by 0 bases and J by 5 bases, and 7 bases separated the two germline ends.

V gene TRBV9 combines with J gene TRBJ2-3; a weak D match, TRBD1 (6 bases). The CDR3 contains 21 residues. With 0 bases removed from V and 3 bases from J, the gap between germline ends came to 29 bases. Germline CDR1 and CDR2: SGDLS and YYNGEE. The CDR3, as DNA: TGTGCCAGCAGCGTAGCGACCCCACGGAGTGTGGCAGGGGATATGACAGATACGCAGTATTTT. This encodes CASSVATPRSVAGDMTDTQYF.

This rearrangement joins TRBV2 to TRBJ2-1; TRBD2 agrees at 8 bases. V lost 1 base to trimming and J lost 9 bases; unmatched junction nucleotides: 8. This CDR3 contains 15 residues. The germline V gene has CDR1 SNHLY and CDR2 FYNNEI. The chain's CDR3 is CASSEGAGGASEQFF. The CDR3 DNA follows: TGTGCCAGCAGTGAAGGGGCCGGGGGGGCGTCTGAGCAGTTCTTC.

This clone was recorded once. The chain is built from TRBV7-7 and TRBJ2-3; 8 bases match TRBD2. J was trimmed by 6 bases and V by 5 bases; bases with no gene match: 13. The germline CDR1 and CDR2 sequences are SSHAT and FNYEAQ (reference sequence). There are 16 residues in the CDR3. CDR3 in DNA: TGTGCCAGCAGCGCGAGGCCGGGGGGGCATTTGGATACGCAGTATTTT. The encoded protein is CASSARPGGHLDTQYF.

The chain couples TRBV2 to TRBJ2-1, with TRBD2 matching 8 bases. With V trimmed by 3 bases and J by 4 bases, 5 bases remained unmatched. The CDR3 has 15 amino acids. Germline V gives CDR1 SNHLY, CDR2 FYNNEI. CDR3 in DNA: TGTGCCAGCAGTGATCTCGCGGGGGGTTACAATGAGCAGTTCTTC. It codes for CASSDLAGGYNEQFF.

This rearrangement joins TRBV9 to TRBJ2-5; 9 nucleotides agree with TRBD2. CDR3 length: 14 amino acids. Unmatched junction bases numbered 7, after V lost 8 bases and J lost 2 bases. Per the germline V gene, CDR1 is SGDLS and CDR2 is YYNGEE. CDR3 region: CASSRGGQQETQYF. The CDR3 DNA follows: TGTGCCAGTTCGCGGGGGGGCCAACAAGAGACCCAGTACTTC.

The CDR3 here is CASSLDGTGSQPQHF. The CDR3 DNA sequence: TGTGCCAGCAGCTTAGATGGGACAGGGAGCCAGCCCCAGCATTTT. The chain carries TRBV11-2 and TRBJ1-5, with TRBD1 matching over 9 bases. The CDR3 extends over 15 amino acids. Germline CDR1 and CDR2: SGHAT and FQNNGV. Germline trimming cut 0 bases from V and 7 bases from J; bases unmatched to any gene: 4. The full variable domain, with the rest looked up from reference TRBV11-2 and TRBJ1-5, is EAGVAQSPRYKIIEKRQSVAFWCNPISGHATLYWYQQILGQGPKLLIQFQNNGVVDDSQLPKDRFSAERLKGVDSTLKIQPAKLEDSAVYLCASSLDGTGSQPQHFGDGTRLSIL.

The CDR3 DNA sequence: TGTGCCTGGAGTGTACAGGCTAACTATGGCTACACCTTC. Translating gives CAWSVQANYGYTF. The chain recombines TRBV30 with TRBJ1-2; D may be TRBD1 (5 bases). V lost 0 bases and J 0 bases, leaving 5 bases between the germline ends. The CDR3 consists of 13 residues. In germline, CDR1 is GTSNPN, CDR2 SVGIG (reference sequence).

V gene TRBV12-5 combines with J gene TRBJ2-2; 7 nucleotides line up with TRBD1. J gave up 5 bases and V 7 bases, and 4 bases lay outside the gene matches. Germline values: CDR1 LGHNT, CDR2 FRNRAP. The CDR3 loop spans 13 amino acids. CDR3: CASVDRVTGELFF. The CDR3 DNA sequence: TGTGCTAGTGTAGACAGGGTTACCGGGGAGCTGTTTTTT.

The gene calls are TRBV5-6 and TRBJ2-3, with TRBD2 as a possible D gene (5 bases). The V gene's germline CDR1 is SGHDT and CDR2 YYEEEE. Deletions cut 6 bases from V and 4 bases from J, with 12 bases between. The CDR3 runs to 13 residues. The CDR3, as DNA: TGTGCCAGCATCCGAGGGAGCGCAGATACGCAGTATTTT. Encoded protein: CASIRGSADTQYF.

The gene calls are TRBV6-1 and TRBJ1-2; no clear D. CDR1 and CDR2 (germline): MNHNS, SASEGT. The CDR3 extends over 14 amino acids. V shed 4 bases and J shed 2 bases, with 11 bases lying between them. The CDR3 region has the DNA TGTGCCAGCAGTGCCTATTCGGGGAACTATGGCTACACCTTC. Protein: CASSAYSGNYGYTF.